Listed below are T cell receptor beta chains from one sample, sequenced in a study of blood T cell repertoires in COVID-19. TCRdb keeps only in-frame clones here, not all; method: immunoSEQ multiplex PCR. The sample lists some 120,000 clones, over 75% occurring once. Sequencing was done on a sample of peripheral blood. All receptors derive from a man older than 75 with active or convalescent COVID-19. Each CDR3 is given with its conserved first and last residue.

v_call	j_call	cdr3_aa
TRBV9	TRBJ2-3	CASSVDTLTDTQYF
TRBV7-8	TRBJ2-7	CASSLGQSRYEQYF
TRBV5-1	TRBJ1-5	CASSWGQGSNQPQHF
TRBV4-3	TRBJ2-1	CASSQARGRVVYNEQFF
TRBV10-1	TRBJ2-2	CASSEEQGRTGELFF
TRBV5-4	TRBJ2-7	CASRGGAEQYF
TRBV9	TRBJ2-3	CASSVGGGRFTDTQYF
TRBV3-1/TRBV3-2	TRBJ2-5	CASSQGAQGGETQYF
TRBV6-5	TRBJ1-2	CASSYRGPYGYTF
TRBV6-2/TRBV6-3	TRBJ2-5	CASSRLQETQYF
TRBV14	TRBJ1-5	CASSLGDQPQHF
TRBV20-1	TRBJ2-7	CSARPVNEQYF
TRBV6-5	TRBJ1-1	CASRMGQGRTEAFF
TRBV7-9	TRBJ1-1	CASSPFTENTEAFF
TRBV7-3	TRBJ2-1	CASSHGDRGHNEQFF
TRBV4-1	TRBJ1-5	CASSHTWTGSNQPQHF
TRBV30	TRBJ1-2	CAWRLITGSGYTF
TRBV6-4	TRBJ1-5	CASSDDRLLQPQHF
TRBV29-1	TRBJ1-3	CSVALTAGNTIYF
TRBV27	TRBJ2-1	CASTRQGYNNEQFF
TRBV5-1	TRBJ2-5	CASRPEPAGGGETQYF
TRBV29-1	TRBJ2-1	CSVEVVREEQFF
TRBV5-1	TRBJ2-7	CASSFSSGNPMGLSYEQYF
TRBV5-4	TRBJ2-5	CASSGTQETQYF
TRBV11-2	TRBJ2-5	CASSSGSAYGETQYF
TRBV11-2	TRBJ2-3	CASSFITRAWDTDTQYF
TRBV7-6	TRBJ2-1	CASSSDRAYNEQFF
TRBV5-1	TRBJ1-6	CASSLGQGNSPLHF
TRBV15	TRBJ1-2	CATSRDRVEYGYTF
TRBV18	TRBJ2-5	CASSPGGQETQYF
TRBV30	TRBJ2-7	CAWSRGGAYEQYF
TRBV9	TRBJ1-6	CASSEDRGRVSPLHF
TRBV28	TRBJ1-5	CASSLEGQQPQHF
TRBV12-3/TRBV12-4	TRBJ1-1	CASTEMKGTLAFF
TRBV20-1	TRBJ2-3	CSASSGRGRTDTQYF
TRBV6-5	TRBJ2-7	CASSYGEGGQYF
TRBV4-2	TRBJ2-5	CASSQVGAPEETQYF
TRBV19	TRBJ1-4	CASSTPGRNEKLFF
TRBV4-2	TRBJ1-2	CASSQVARDRGGDGYTF
TRBV6-5	TRBJ2-2	CASRRGGTGELFF
TRBV7-2	TRBJ1-1	CASSLVGGNTEAFF
TRBV9	TRBJ1-3	CASSLTTGPGNTIYF
TRBV4-1	TRBJ2-1	CASSQDWLAGGYNEQFF
TRBV3-1/TRBV3-2	TRBJ2-3	CASSGTTDTQYF
TRBV7-2	TRBJ1-5	CASSLVSGTGNQPQHF
TRBV5-1	TRBJ1-3	CASSLERVESGNTIYF
TRBV5-6	TRBJ2-7	CASSPYRGQDPYEQYF